This T cell receptor beta chain appears in the sequencing data of a study of shared clonotypes between healthy human individuals (dated by TCRdb to the early 2020s). Background for the entire study: A couple of women and three men aged 18 to 49 years were included in the cohort. Leukapheresis yielded between about 0.94 and 9.5 billion PBMCs per donor. For each donor, three plates each were used for CD4 naive and CD4 memory, two plates were used for CD8 naive, and one plate was used for CD8 memory. To estimate repertoire size and how much clonotypes are shared between individuals, the study performed deep sequencing of blood TCR repertoires from roughly five healthy adults. Libraries were prepared and TCR repertoires were sequenced by different laboratories using diverse techniques, in order to increase sequencing depth and limit assay-specific biases. Study-wide findings and limitations: Clonotypes shared by all four sorted-subset donors showed higher generation probabilities than non-shared clonotypes. Even with the large sequencing depth, rarefaction of the sorted-subset datasets indicated that sequencing was incomplete. Because the study included only a small number of donors, the genetic and exposure-history diversity represented was limited. Sampling was restricted to blood, and TCR repertoires in tissues likely differ from the TCR repertoires found in blood. Pairwise subsampling led to the expectation that sequencing depth would affect the degree of clonotype sharing among donors. Sharing across a handful of donors was observed for roughly 5.4% of naive CD4, over 3% of naive CD8, 2% to 2.5% of memory CD4, and around 0.44% of memory CD8 clonotypes. Naive subsets generally had larger estimated clonotype richness than memory subsets.

Taken from cysteine to phenylalanine, the CDR3 has 11 residues. Only the CDR3 portion is preserved as DNA: 33 bases, with reading frame beginning at the first base. The V and J ends are trimmed by 3 bases and 6 bases, leaving 7 bases between them. Reading the germline V gene (reference sequence) gives CDR1 DFQATT and CDR2 SNEGSKA. Notes on this clone: Its antigen target is currently unknown. No much larger clonotype is one base removed from it; base qualities were not supplied. This specimen includes other DNA sequences encoding the same CDR3.

The donors were healthy, HIV-negative adults who had no recently reported acute infections or vaccinations. Every donor was a Caucasian adult living in Nashville, Tennessee, USA. CD4+ T cells were enriched through magnetic negative selection, after which naive cells were positively selected on CD45RA and the remaining negative fraction served as the memory subset. Blood was collected by leukapheresis, and PBMCs were isolated by Ficoll-Histopaque density gradient centrifugation and then cryopreserved in liquid nitrogen vapor phase. Analytical flow cytometry was used to check the purity and quantity of every magnetically sorted T cell population. Genomic DNA was isolated from every sorted fraction and measured by UV absorbance on a Nanodrop 2000c. TCR CDR3 regions were amplified from genomic DNA by multiplex PCR using the deep immunoSEQ assay. Extracted genomic DNA from each cell subset was distributed evenly across all wells of several immunoSEQ 96-well plates, and each plate was treated as a replicate. For sorted subsets, roughly 190 ng of genomic DNA, equivalent to 25,000 to 35,000 T cell genomes, went into each replicate PCR. The purified libraries were quantified using a Qubit 3.0 fluorometer, sized with a Bioanalyzer 2100, and then quantified again using the KAPA Library Quantification kit. Each immunoSEQ 96-well plate was sequenced on its own single-read 150-cycle Illumina NextSeq 550 flow cell. Processing in the source paper ran as follows. Because the immunoSEQ output included only junctional sequences and no quality scores, the filtering could not be the same as the filtering used for full-length reads. Sequences were annotated with PyIR, a Python wrapper for IgBLAST v1.9, using IMGT germline references to assign V/J genes and CDR3. Any read was removed if the V/J assignment was weak (E-value above 1e-6), the CDR3 was missing, or the read contained stop codons, out-of-frame junctions, or ambiguous translated residues. V3J clonotypes were defined as sequences sharing the same inferred V gene, J gene, and CDR3 amino acid sequence. To compute the percentage overlap between repertoires, the number of shared unique clonotypes was divided by the size of the smaller repertoire. RTK rarefaction, the Chao1 estimator, and Recon v2.1 estimates of unobserved clonotypes were used to assess repertoire richness. OLGA was used to compute generation probabilities for all TCRbeta clonotypes that the gDNA method yielded from a few donors. TCRdb retrieved this table from immuneACCESS and kept in-frame rearrangements only. Not all clones are present; in checked studies, unresolved V genes account for under half, and no reason is known for the remainder. V and J calls and clone size are those listed in that table; D and trimming were worked out from the DNA. The sample table contains some 2,500,000 clones; only one count was recorded for roughly 92% of them. More than 0.35% of the sample lies in the top ten.

The sequence links TRBV20-1 to TRBJ2-3, and the D gene may be TRBD2, 5 bases matching. The sample was naive CD4+ T cells from PBMCs. The cell subset or site label for this specimen denotes: CD45RA+ positively selected. The sequence was collected from a man between 18 and 29 years old in good health. Some clones in this sample may be carry-over from other donors' samples. The CDR3 reads as follows: CSASPGDTQYF. Here is the DNA: TGCAGTGCTAGCCCGGGGGATACGCAGTATTTT.